This T cell receptor beta chain is drawn from a study of T cells in Graves' hyperthyroidism and ophthalmopathy (dated by TCRdb to between 2017 and 2020). Background for the entire study: Peripheral blood was sampled at the time of initial diagnosis, prior to any treatment. TCR Vbeta CDR3 sequencing of 135 peripheral blood samples (over 40 ophthalmopathy, 70 to 85 hyperthyroidism and some 17 progressor patients) is reported in the paper. The roughly 99 discovery patients were divided at random into training and test sets in a 7:3 ratio. In addition, the study compared T-cell repertoires in thyroid tissue and in blood from 6 or 7 Graves' hyperthyroidism patients. Prospective prediction of ophthalmopathy was tested in an independent validation cohort consisting of fewer than 20 hyperthyroidism patients and approximately 16 patients who later progressed to ophthalmopathy. After blood sampling, hyperthyroidism patients were treated with methimazole at a starting dose of 30 mg daily, and ophthalmopathy patients were treated with high-dose intravenous methylprednisolone. To identify distinguishing TCR V-J signatures, a discovery cohort of roughly 100 patients was used, comprising 43 with Graves' ophthalmopathy and under 60 with stable Graves' hyperthyroidism.

Graves' hyperthyroidism was defined as stable when no progression to ophthalmopathy occurred over 18 months of follow-up. Hyperthyroidism patients were aged 18 to 65 years and newly diagnosed, with disease duration of less than 2 months. Exclusion was applied to patients with uncontrolled infections, other autoimmune diseases, pregnancy or lactation. Clinical symptoms, serum thyroxine and TRAb, thyroid ultrasound, and orbital computed tomography formed the basis for the diagnoses. PBMCs were separated from 10 ml of fresh peripheral blood using Ficoll-Paque density gradient centrifugation. Total RNA was extracted with Trizol reagent, and quality was checked on an Agilent 2100 Bioanalyzer. Based on the germline V gene, the CDR1 and CDR2 sequences are SNHLY and FYNNEI. The CDR3 has 15 amino acids, counting the end cysteine and phenylalanine. The entry retains the CDR3 DNA only, 45 bases that are in frame from base 1. V was cut back by 6 bases and J by 4 bases, leaving a gap of 16 bases between them.

Study-level results and caveats: Blood samples also contained most of the expanded thyroid clonotypes (frequency above 0.001), which suggests that blood repertoires may reflect thyroid immune responses. A 13 V-J signature model separated ophthalmopathy from stable hyperthyroidism, with about 90% sensitivity and 81% to 82% specificity in cross-validation and 80%/75% in testing. No statistical method was used to set the sample size in advance, and investigators knew the group allocation. In validation, the model predicted progression to ophthalmopathy a median of roughly 6.5 months before onset, with approximately 68% sensitivity and roughly 72% specificity.

The sample holds many counts of this clonotype. Which antigen it targets is not known. Base qualities are not recorded, but no much larger clone differs from it by a single base. The TCR beta CDR3 regions were amplified from the RNA transcripts. The TCR CDR3 was subjected to a first round of RT-PCR using the HTBI primer set and the Qiagen OneStep RT-PCR kit. Libraries were constructed in a second round of multiplex PCR, after which size selection and purification were carried out. The libraries were sequenced on an Illumina HiSeq2000 using paired-end 100 bp reads. In the original analysis: Raw data were processed with SOAPnuke, discarding reads with adapters, uncalled bases, mean Phred below 15, or no exact constant-primer or identifier match. COPE v1.2.5 was used to merge the high-quality paired reads, and each unique nucleotide sequence was defined as a clonotype. MiTCR v1.1 was used to align the clonotypes against IMGT TRBV, TRBD and TRBJ reference segments. Only V-J combinations with frequency above 0.0001, covering 99% to 99.2% of repertoires, were analysed. A TCS score was defined as the ratio of F50 (clonal expansion) to E x V (chaos), with BLOSUM62-based TCRdist applied between CDR3 peptides within each V-J. Welch's t-statistics and random forest reduced approximately 520 V-J features to 13, which were used in a naive Bayes classifier (R e1071). TCRdb ran its own pipeline on the public reads, namely fastp trimming at Q25 and MiXCR clone calling, and kept in-frame beta chains. Every entry covers one CDR3 protein and lists the most common genes and DNA from its rows. TCRdb's processing, not the authors' own work, is the source of the V and J calls. In this sample the table shows fewer than 550,000 distinct CDR3 sequences, 15% to 19% of which occur a single time. The ten largest clonotypes hold roughly 8% of the sample.

The sequence was obtained from a woman between 18 and 29 years old with Graves' hyperthyroidism. Sequenced input: blood. The rearranged chain carries TRBV2 and TRBJ1-5; confidence is insufficient to name the D gene. The sequence in DNA is TGTGCCAGCAGCTCAAGGGTACAGATGAATCAGCCCCAGCATTTT. Protein translation: CASSSRVQMNQPQHF.